These T cell receptor beta chains were read from a single sample in a study of T cell changes during pregnancy in multiple sclerosis. The assay was immunoSEQ multiplex PCR, and TCRdb's table has in-frame clones only and misses some. The table shows around 100,000 clones, with approximately 89% occurring only once. The material sequenced was peripheral blood, taken after pregnancy. These receptors were collected from a female donor with multiple sclerosis, enrolled in a pregnancy study. The CDR3 runs from the conserved cysteine through the conserved F or W. The order of the fields is D gene, J gene, V gene, clone size, CDR3 protein, CDR3 DNA. D genes are given only for firm matches. Clone size is given for some rows only: seen once, a few or many times, or a class if the clone is expanded.

TRBD2	TRBJ2-7	TRBV7-9	.	CASSLVGTTYEQYF	TGTGCCAGCAGCTTAGTTGGGACTACCTACGAGCAGTACTTC
.	TRBJ2-2	TRBV7-8	.	CASSPQGAVELFF	TGTGCCAGCAGCCCCCAAGGGGCCGTGGAGCTGTTTTTT
TRBD1	TRBJ2-1	TRBV9	.	CASSPRGGHNEQFF	TGTGCCAGCAGCCCCCGAGGGGGCCACAATGAGCAGTTCTTC
TRBD1	TRBJ2-2	TRBV29-1	.	CSVLILTGESNTGELFF	TGCAGCGTTCTAATTTTAACAGGGGAATCGAACACCGGGGAGCTGTTTTTT
TRBD2	TRBJ2-3	TRBV5-1	.	CASSLPPEIAGYTDTQYF	TGCGCCAGCAGCTTACCCCCGGAGATAGCGGGCTACACAGATACGCAGTATTTT
TRBD1	TRBJ1-2	TRBV9	few	CASRTPGQVGEDGYTF	TGTGCCAGCAGGACCCCCGGACAGGTCGGGGAGGATGGCTACACCTTC
.	TRBJ2-7	TRBV27	.	CASSMGAVSYEQYF	TGTGCCAGCAGCATGGGGGCAGTCTCCTACGAGCAGTACTTC
.	TRBJ2-1	TRBV27	.	CASSLSSRGAQFF	TGTGCCAGCAGTTTATCATCGCGCGGGGCGCAGTTCTTC
.	TRBJ1-5	TRBV7-9	.	CASSNAGGRGINQPQHF	TGTGCCAGCAGCAATGCCGGGGGAAGGGGCATCAATCAGCCCCAGCATTTT
.	TRBJ2-3	TRBV21-1	.	CASSKGLAGITDTQYF	TGTGCCAGCAGCAAAGGGCTTGCGGGGATCACAGATACGCAGTATTTT
.	TRBJ2-2	TRBV29-1	.	CSVVGLNTGELFF	TGCAGCGTCGTGGGACTGAACACCGGGGAGCTGTTTTTT
.	TRBJ2-5	TRBV29-1	.	CSVEVGQKTQYF	TGCAGCGTTGAAGTGGGGCAAAAGACCCAGTACTTC
.	TRBJ2-1	TRBV5-1	.	CASRTSFNEQFF	TGCGCCAGCAGAACTAGCTTCAATGAGCAGTTCTTC
.	TRBJ1-2	TRBV5-1	.	CASSWPGNSGYTF	TGCGCCAGCAGCTGGCCAGGGAATAGTGGCTACACCTTC
TRBD1	TRBJ1-1	TRBV29-1	.	CSVEEDGQANTEAFF	TGCAGCGTTGAAGAAGATGGACAGGCGAACACTGAAGCTTTCTTT
TRBD2	TRBJ2-3	TRBV7-6	.	CASSLGAGAYTDTQYF	TGTGCCAGCAGCTTAGGAGCGGGGGCTTACACAGATACGCAGTATTTT
TRBD2	TRBJ2-1	TRBV9	.	CASSVGLADNEQFF	TGTGCCAGCAGCGTAGGACTAGCAGACAATGAGCAGTTCTTC
.	TRBJ1-5	TRBV19	.	CASSLNRYQPQHF	TGTGCCAGTAGTTTAAACAGGTATCAGCCCCAGCATTTT
.	TRBJ2-5	TRBV7-9	once	CASRSGTEETQYF	TGTGCCAGCAGATCCGGGACTGAGGAGACCCAGTACTTC
TRBD1	TRBJ2-2	TRBV5-1	once	CASSFRQGGGGGELFF	TGCGCCAGCAGCTTTCGACAGGGTGGAGGTGGCGGGGAGCTGTTTTTT
.	TRBJ1-6	TRBV9	.	CASSPAGDNSPLHF	TGTGCCAGCAGCCCTGCAGGGGATAATTCACCCCTCCACTTT
.	TRBJ2-1	TRBV2	.	CASSEAPWGGDPNEQFF	TGTGCCAGCAGTGAAGCCCCGTGGGGCGGGGACCCCAATGAGCAGTTCTTC
TRBD1	TRBJ2-7	TRBV2	.	CATSSGTGPYEQYF	TGTGCCACGTCCTCCGGGACAGGGCCCTACGAGCAGTACTTC
.	TRBJ2-7	TRBV28	.	CASSPPGYPYEQYF	TGTGCCAGCAGTCCTCCGGGTTATCCCTACGAGCAGTACTTC
.	TRBJ2-3	TRBV5-4	.	CASSGRDTYTDTQYF	TGTGCCAGCAGCGGACGGGACACCTACACAGATACGCAGTATTTT
TRBD1	TRBJ2-2	TRBV27	.	CASSRGTANTGELFF	TGTGCCAGCAGTCGAGGGACAGCGAACACCGGGGAGCTGTTTTTT
.	TRBJ1-1	TRBV6-5	.	CASSYGGEEAFF	TGTGCCAGCAGTTACGGGGGGGAGGAAGCTTTCTTT
.	TRBJ2-1	TRBV6-6	.	CASSPVGGQRREQFF	TGTGCCAGCAGTCCCGTCGGCGGCCAAAGACGTGAGCAGTTCTTC
.	TRBJ2-1	TRBV19	.	CASRSTESSYNEQFF	TGTGCCAGTAGATCTACAGAGAGCTCCTACAATGAGCAGTTCTTC
.	TRBJ1-1	TRBV5-8	.	CASSRPEAFF	TGTGCCAGCAGCCGTCCTGAAGCTTTCTTT
TRBD1	TRBJ1-2	TRBV2	.	CASSGSGTGNYGYTF	TGTGCCAGCAGCGGCTCGGGGACAGGCAACTATGGCTACACCTTC
TRBD1	TRBJ1-4	TRBV7-2	.	CASSSPGQQNEKLFF	TGTGCCAGCAGCTCCCCGGGACAGCAGAACGAAAAACTGTTTTTT
TRBD1	TRBJ1-6	TRBV27	.	CASSLGTDNSPLHF	TGTGCCAGCAGTTTGGGGACAGATAATTCACCCCTCCACTTT
.	TRBJ2-3	TRBV9	once	CASSVVGVTDTQYF	TGTGCCAGCAGCGTAGTGGGAGTCACAGATACGCAGTATTTT
.	TRBJ2-2	TRBV2	.	CASKQTLYTGELFF	TGTGCCAGCAAACAGACGCTATACACCGGGGAGCTGTTTTTT
TRBD2	TRBJ2-1	TRBV4-1	.	CASSQDRGTSGAASYNEQFF	TGCGCCAGCAGCCAAGATCGGGGGACTAGCGGGGCTGCCTCCTACAATGAGCAGTTCTTC
.	TRBJ1-5	TRBV7-8	.	CASSLDSYSNQPQHF	TGTGCCAGCAGCTTAGATTCGTATAGCAATCAGCCCCAGCATTTT
.	TRBJ1-2	TRBV5-5	.	CASSLVPEVDYGYTF	TGTGCCAGCAGCTTGGTCCCGGAGGTCGACTATGGCTACACCTTC
.	TRBJ2-5	TRBV2	.	CASSGDSQETQYF	TGTGCCAGCAGTGGCGACAGCCAAGAGACCCAGTACTTC
.	TRBJ1-2	TRBV5-6	.	CASSLASTDLFYGYTF	TGTGCCAGCAGCTTGGCAAGTACAGACCTCTTCTATGGCTACACCTTC
.	TRBJ1-1	TRBV18	.	CASSPLRGHNTEAFF	TGTGCCAGCTCACCACTCAGGGGACATAACACTGAAGCTTTCTTT
.	TRBJ1-2	TRBV15	once	CATSGDRVNYGYTF	TGTGCCACCAGCGGCGACAGAGTTAACTATGGCTACACCTTC
TRBD1	TRBJ1-3	TRBV10-3	.	CAIRGTAGSGNTIYF	TGTGCCATCAGGGGGACAGCCGGCTCTGGAAACACCATATATTTT
.	TRBJ2-3	TRBV5-1	.	CASSLAQIDTQYF	TGCGCCAGCAGCTTGGCCCAGATAGATACGCAGTATTTT
.	TRBJ2-1	TRBV6-6	.	CASSSIGSGGYNEQFF	TGTGCCAGCAGCTCAATTGGTAGCGGCGGGTACAATGAGCAGTTCTTC